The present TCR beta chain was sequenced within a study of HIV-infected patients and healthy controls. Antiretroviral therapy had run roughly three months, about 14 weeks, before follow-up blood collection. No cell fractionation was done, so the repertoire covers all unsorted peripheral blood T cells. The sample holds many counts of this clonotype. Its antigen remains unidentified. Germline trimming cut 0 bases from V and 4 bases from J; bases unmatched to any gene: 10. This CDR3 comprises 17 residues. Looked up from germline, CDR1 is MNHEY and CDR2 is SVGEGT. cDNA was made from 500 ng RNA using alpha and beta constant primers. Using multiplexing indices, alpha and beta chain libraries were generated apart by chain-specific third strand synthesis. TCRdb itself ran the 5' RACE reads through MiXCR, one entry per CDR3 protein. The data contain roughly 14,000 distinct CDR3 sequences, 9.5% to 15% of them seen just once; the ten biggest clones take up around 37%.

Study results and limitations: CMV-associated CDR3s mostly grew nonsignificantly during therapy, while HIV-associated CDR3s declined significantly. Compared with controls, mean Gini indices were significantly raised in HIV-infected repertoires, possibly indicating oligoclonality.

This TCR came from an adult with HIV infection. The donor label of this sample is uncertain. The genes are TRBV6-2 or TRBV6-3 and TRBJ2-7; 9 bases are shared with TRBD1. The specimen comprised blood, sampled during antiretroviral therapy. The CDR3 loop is CASSYSITGTGQYEQYF. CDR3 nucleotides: TGTGCCAGCAGTTACTCGATCACGGGGACAGGGCAATACGAGCAGTACTTC.